One sample yielded the 5 T cell receptor beta chains listed below, sequenced in a study of blood T cells in healthy people across ages. A second PCR of about 7 to 12 cycles used a sample-barcoded 5' primer and a J-beta primer mix. TCRdb reanalysed the 5' RACE reads using MiXCR and keeps one entry per CDR3 protein. The sample has 700,000 or so distinct CDR3 sequences; around 43% are singletons. The specimen sequenced was blood. These receptors all stem from a man at least 80 years old in good health.

This rearrangement joins TRBV3-1 to TRBJ2-7, with D tentatively TRBD1 or TRBD2 (5 bases each). Germline V gene data show CDR1 as LGHDT and CDR2 as YNNKEL (reference sequence). This CDR3 has 15 residues. Trimming left V 1 base short and J 0 bases short, with 10 bases between. CDR3 sequence reads: CASSQVGTHSYEQYF. The CDR3 coding sequence is TGTGCCAGCAGCCAAGTGGGGACCCACTCCTACGAGCAGTACTTC.

V is TRBV6-2 or TRBV6-3 and J is TRBJ2-1; D possibly corresponds to TRBD2 (6 bases). V was pared by 3 bases and J by 7 bases, with 13 bases between. CDR1 and CDR2 from the germline V gene are MNHEY and SVGEGT. The CDR3 is 14 residues long. As DNA, the CDR3 is TGTGCCAGCAGTTATCTCGGGAGAATGAATGAGCAGTTCTTC. This translates into CASSYLGRMNEQFF.

The V gene is TRBV9, the J gene TRBJ2-2; 14 positions match TRBD2. Unmatched junction bases numbered 5, after V lost 3 bases and J lost 1 base. Germline assignment: CDR1 SGDLS and CDR2 YYNGEE. This CDR3 spans 18 amino acids. CDR3 DNA sequence: TGTGCCAGCAGCGCGACTAGCGGGGGGGCTGTGAACACCGGGGAGCTGTTTTTT. This encodes CASSATSGGAVNTGELFF.

With regard to this clonotype: This may be a read error, as it is one base from a much larger clone. The chain has TRBV25-1 and TRBJ2-1, with 9 nucleotides matching TRBD1. Trimming took 8 bases from V and 10 from J; bases not matched to a gene: 12. Germline V gene lookup returns CDR1 MGHDK and CDR2 SYGVNS. The CDR3 loop spans 14 amino acids. CDR3: CASQFGTGYYEQFF. As DNA, the CDR3 is TGTGCCAGCCAGTTCGGGACAGGGTACTACGAGCAGTTCTTC.

This chain connects TRBV20-1 to TRBJ2-5; no clear D gene. Trimming removed 2 bases from V and 1 base from J, with 23 bases in between. The CDR3 has 18 residues. Germline loops: CDR1 DFQATT, CDR2 SNEGSKA (reference sequence). For the CDR3, the DNA is TGCAGTGCTAGACACACGCTGCGGCAGGCAGGCCTCCAAGAGACCCAGTACTTC. The encoded protein is CSARHTLRQAGLQETQYF.